This TCR beta chain was captured by sequencing in a study of blood T cell repertoires in COVID-19 (TCRdb year 2020). Broadly, across the study: Samples covering the acute and convalescent phases of COVID-19 were provided by collaborators in the United States, Italy and Spain. The prospective study material was composed of cDNA or gDNA derived from T cells, B-cell-depleted T cells, or PBMCs. Deeply sampled blood TCRbeta repertoires from subjects exposed to, actively infected with, or recovered from COVID-19 were included in the dataset. The repertoires were made available in a free public database intended to serve as a resource for research on the immune response to SARS-CoV-2. Samples came from the ongoing ImmuneRACE study (first 160 participants) plus 1,254 subjects from 6 global collaborators. Nearly every sample came with metadata listing a de-identified subject ID, COVID-19 status, age in years and sex. HLA class I and class II types, where available, came from metadata supplied by the sample provider rather than from assay-based typing. Results and caveats for the whole study, not just this receptor: The amount of clinical and demographic metadata varied by source and participant and was provided uncurated.

A word on this clone: Its antigen is still unknown. No quality values exist for individual bases; no much larger clone is one base distant.

Whole blood was collected in K2EDTA tubes by collaborating institutions according to the institutions' own protocols. For TCRbeta analysis, collaborators shipped samples as frozen whole blood, isolated PBMCs, or DNA extracted from either of those sample types. TCRbeta CDR3 regions were amplified from genomic DNA using the immunoSEQ Assay, a bias-controlled multiplex PCR. The authors processed their data as follows. Nucleated cell counts per sample were estimated from amplification of reference gene primers within the assay. To quantify the absolute abundance of each unique TCRbeta CDR3 rearrangement, sequence reads were collapsed and filtered. For each sample, productive Simpson clonality was calculated as the square root of Simpson's diversity index over productive rearrangements. TCRdb took over this immuneACCESS table, retaining in-frame rearrangements with V and J assigned. Such tables are incomplete; in checked studies, under half of the missing clones stem from an unresolved V gene, and the remainder is unexplained. For V, J and clone size, that table is used; D and trimming come from the DNA. Here the sample has more than 95,000 clones; around nine tenths occur a single time. The ten largest account for 6% of the sample.

Clipping removes 5 bases from V and 5 bases from J, with 7 as the unmatched junction base count. Reading the germline V gene gives CDR1 LGHNA and CDR2 YSLEER. Spanning cysteine to phenylalanine, the CDR3 consists of 14 amino acids. Left in the record is the CDR3 DNA by itself, 42 bases read in frame from the first base. The TCR originated in a human donor in a cohort sampled during active COVID-19. The chain is encoded by TRBV4-3 joined to TRBJ2-7, and 9 junction bases match TRBD1. The specimen sequenced was peripheral blood. The CDR3 amino acid sequence is: CASSTWTGDHEQYF. The sequenced DNA: TGCGCCAGCAGCACCTGGACAGGGGACCACGAGCAGTACTTC.